The sequence of this TCR beta chain was determined in a study of T cell repertoires in cytomegalovirus infection. At the level of the study: In the study, CMV epitopes included recently identified HLA-C-restricted and well-studied HLA-B-restricted ones. CMV infection together with matching HLA type was indicated by public TCR beta signatures.

TCRdb re-called the reads with MiXCR, one entry per CDR3 protein. This table has some 900,000 distinct CDR3 sequences, about 30% appearing once. The germline V gene encodes CDR1 LGHDT and CDR2 YNNKEL (reference sequence). The V and J ends lost 6 bases and 8 bases respectively, with 8 bases between them. CDR3 length equals 11 residues. This clonotype was detected once. Its specificity is unknown. Whole-study results and caveats: The ex vivo response showed dominance by HLA-C-restricted CMV-specific TCR beta clonotypes. Using cumulative public TCR beta family frequency, the authors identified those who carried CMV together with the relevant HLA.

The sequenced sample was cultured CD8+ T cells from PBMCs, obtained from culture after CMV antigen stimulation. The clonotype comes from a human donor in good health (CMV status not recorded). Some clones in this sample may be carry-over from other donors' samples. The chain has TRBV3-1 and TRBJ2-1; D remains unclear. CDR3 bases: TGTGCCAGCAGGCGATGGCATGAGCAGTTCTTC. This codes for CASRRWHEQFF.